The 27 T cell receptor beta chains below all came from one sample that was sequenced in a study of blood T cell repertoires in COVID-19. The table came from immunoSEQ multiplex PCR; TCRdb's copy has only in-frame clones and leaves some out. Of approximately 200,000 clones listed, 87% were seen once; the top ten hold approximately 2%. The sample was PBMCs or T cells enriched from blood (not recorded which). All receptors derive from a young woman who had recovered from COVID-19.

This clone occurred once. V usage is TRBV6-1 and J usage is TRBJ2-7; 10 bases agree with TRBD2. V lost 3 bases and J lost 2; bases outside the gene matches: 1. CDR3 length equals 14 residues. Looked up from germline, CDR1 is MNHNS and CDR2 is SASEGT. CDR3 loop: CASSDLAGAYEQYF. CDR3 DNA sequence: TGTGCCAGCAGTGACCTAGCGGGGGCCTACGAGCAGTACTTC.

The V call is TRBV12-3 or TRBV12-4, the J call TRBJ2-1; possibly TRBD1 for D (5 bases). Trimming took 6 bases from V and 8 from J, leaving 11 bases between them. The CDR3 sequence is 12 residues long. CDR3 residues: CASSYDSDEQFF. The CDR3 DNA follows: TGTGCCAGCAGCTACGACAGCGATGAGCAGTTCTTC.

In this sample, this clone turned up a few times. The rearrangement joins TRBV7-8 to TRBJ1-2; 8 nucleotides match TRBD1. CDR1 is SGHVS, CDR2 FQNEAQ, per germline. V was pared by 5 bases and J by 1 base, with 18 bases of the junction left unmatched. The CDR3 contains 19 residues. CDR3 sequence (DNA): TGTGCCAGCAGCCGAGACTCGGGGTTTGGGACAGGTTATAACTATGGCTACACCTTC. It is translated as CASSRDSGFGTGYNYGYTF. Drawing the rest from reference TRBV7-8 and TRBJ1-2, the complete variable domain is GAGVSQSPRYKVAKRGQDVALRCDPISGHVSLFWYQQALGQGPEFLTYFQNEAQLDKSGLPSDRFFAERPEGSVSTLKIQRTQQEDSAVYLCASSRDSGFGTGYNYGYTFGSGTRLTVV.

The gene calls are TRBV7-2 and TRBJ2-5; 8 bases match TRBD1. This CDR3 is 16 amino acids long. From germline, CDR1 is SGHTA and CDR2 FQGNSA. Unmatched junction bases numbered 5, after V lost 0 bases and J lost 2 bases. The chain's CDR3 is CASSLASRQGQETQYF. The CDR3 bases are TGTGCCAGCAGCTTAGCTTCTCGACAGGGGCAAGAGACCCAGTACTTC.

The chain uses TRBV27 and TRBJ1-5, with a possible D match to TRBD1 (6 bases). Germline CDR1 and CDR2: MNHEY and SMNVEV (reference sequence). The ends were cut back, 5 bases at V and 1 base at J, with 15 bases in the middle. This CDR3 has 16 amino acids. As DNA, the CDR3 is TGTGCCAGCAGTCCCCCCCCAACAGGGAGCAATCAGCCCCAGCATTTT. As protein: CASSPPPTGSNQPQHF.

The rearrangement links TRBV11-3 to TRBJ2-2; D is uncertain. CDR1 and CDR2 (germline): SGHNT, YENEEA. The CDR3 spans 11 residues. V shed 5 bases and J shed 4 bases, with 2 bases lying between them. The CDR3 sequence is CASSLTGELFF. The CDR3 nucleotides read TGTGCCAGCAGCCTCACCGGGGAGCTGTTTTTT. The full variable domain, its missing parts supplied by reference TRBV11-3 and TRBJ2-2, is EAGVVQSPRYKIIEKKQPVAFWCNPISGHNTLYWYLQNLGQGPELLIRYENEEAVDDSQLPKDRFSAERLKGVDSTLKIQPAELGDSAVYLCASSLTGELFFGEGSRLTVL.

This rearrangement joins TRBV4-3 to TRBJ2-1; TRBD2 agrees at 8 bases. Germline values: CDR1 LGHNA, CDR2 YSLEER. The CDR3 is 15 residues long. With 0 bases clipped from V and 6 bases from J, the junction kept 4 bases outside the gene matches. The CDR3 region has the DNA TGCGCCAGCAGCCAAGATACTGGACTAGCCAATGAGCAGTTCTTC. Protein product: CASSQDTGLANEQFF.

V usage is TRBV10-3 and J usage is TRBJ1-4, with D hard to call. Trimming cost V 0 bases and J 8 bases, with 13 bases left between them. Germline V CDR1 and CDR2: ENHRY, SYGVKD. The CDR3 is 15 amino acids. In DNA form, the CDR3 reads TGTGCCATCAGTGAGTCGCCCACCAACGGGGAAAAACTGTTTTTT. Translating it yields CAISESPTNGEKLFF.

The CDR3 nucleotides are TGTGCCAGCAGCTTCGGGCAGGGGGCCTCGGATGAGCAGTTCTTC. This codes for CASSFGQGASDEQFF. The V gene is TRBV5-8, the J gene TRBJ2-1, with 8 positions matching TRBD1. The CDR3 contains 15 residues. Trimming at V came to 2 bases and at J to 8 bases, leaving 9 bases not matched to a gene. In germline, CDR1 is SGHTS, CDR2 YDEGEE.

V and J are TRBV6-1 and TRBJ1-1; D remains unclear. Between the trimmed V and J ends, which lost 3 bases and 10 bases, there was a span of 12 bases. The CDR3 runs 12 residues. CDR1 is MNHNS and CDR2 is SASEGT in the germline V gene. The CDR3: CASSDVAARAFF. The CDR3, as DNA: TGTGCCAGCAGTGATGTCGCGGCCCGAGCTTTCTTT.

This chain connects TRBV5-1 to TRBJ1-1; the match to TRBD1 covers 8 bases. The length of the CDR3 is 14 residues. Germline CDR1 SGHRS, CDR2 YFSETQ. J gave up 12 bases and V 6 bases, and 16 bases lay outside the gene matches. The DNA of the CDR3 is TGCGCCAGCACAGGGACAGGCGGACGACGAACGTCTTTCTTT. It encodes CASTGTGGRRTSFF.

The chain is built from TRBV7-2 and TRBJ1-1; 7 bases match TRBD1. Germline loops: CDR1 SGHTA, CDR2 FQGNSA. The CDR3 extends over 17 amino acids. Trimming took 5 bases from V and 1 from J; bases not matched to a gene: 13. In DNA form, the CDR3 reads TGTGCCAGCAGCCCCGGACAGGACCTTTATCGGAACACTGAAGCTTTCTTT. This translates into CASSPGQDLYRNTEAFF.

The table lists this clone with a few counts. The J gene is TRBJ2-7, the V gene TRBV7-2; D gene unclear. The CDR3 is made up of 12 amino acids. The ends were cut back, 5 bases at V and 5 bases at J, with 10 bases in the middle. The germline gives CDR1 SGHTA, CDR2 FQGNSA. This CDR3 reads CASSAYLNEQYF. For the CDR3, the DNA is TGTGCCAGCAGCGCATACTTGAACGAGCAGTACTTC.

The J gene is TRBJ2-1, the V gene TRBV4-2; D not certain. Trimming shortened V by 3 bases and J by 4 bases, and 13 bases separated the two germline ends. The CDR3 length is 15 residues. The germline V gene encodes CDR1 LGHNA and CDR2 YNFKEQ. The CDR3 loop reads CASSHTNARYNEQFF. The CDR3 DNA is TGTGCCAGCAGCCATACAAATGCTCGTTACAATGAGCAGTTCTTC.

This chain links TRBV20-1 with TRBJ1-4; weak D call: TRBD1 (5 bases). The CDR3 totals 11 residues. Trimming took 5 bases from V and 10 from J, leaving 11 bases between them. CDR1 is DFQATT and CDR2 is SNEGSKA in the germline V gene (reference sequence). The CDR3 is CSAEHGGKLFF. The CDR3 DNA follows: TGCAGTGCTGAACACGGGGGAAAACTGTTTTTT.

This sequence joins TRBV7-2 and TRBJ2-1; perhaps TRBD2 as D (6 bases). The CDR3 extends over 14 amino acids. The V and J ends lost 4 bases and 6 bases respectively, with 13 bases between them. Germline V lookup: CDR1 SGHTA, CDR2 FQGNSA. The CDR3, as DNA: TGTGCCAGCAGCTATGACGGGACTCCCAATGAGCAGTTCTTC. The encoded protein is CASSYDGTPNEQFF.

The chain carries TRBV7-2 and TRBJ2-1; D is possibly TRBD2 (6 bases). The V gene lost 1 base and the J gene lost 12 bases, with 19 bases spanning the gap. Per germline, CDR1 SGHTA and CDR2 FQGNSA. The CDR3 runs 15 residues. CDR3 sequence reads: CASSLEASVRVGQFF. DNA for the CDR3: TGTGCCAGCAGCTTAGAGGCTAGCGTCCGAGTGGGGCAGTTCTTC.

CDR3 amino acids: CASSHPVGEQYF. DNA for the CDR3: TGCGCCAGCAGCCATCCGGTCGGCGAGCAGTACTTC. The chain employs TRBV5-1 and TRBJ2-7; D is ambiguous. Germline loops: CDR1 SGHRS, CDR2 YFSETQ. CDR3 length: 12 amino acids. V lost 4 bases to trimming and J lost 6 bases, with 11 bases between them.

This clone appeared a few times. The rearrangement joins TRBV9 to TRBJ2-5, with unresolved D. V shed 0 bases and J shed 3 bases, with 9 bases lying between them. CDR1 SGDLS and CDR2 YYNGEE come from the germline V gene. The CDR3 covers 14 residues. The CDR3 protein is CASSVGNTEETQYF. CDR3 in DNA: TGTGCCAGCAGCGTAGGAAACACAGAAGAGACCCAGTACTTC.

This clone was picked up a small number of times. This sample includes further DNA sequences coding for the same CDR3. The chain joins TRBV29-1 to TRBJ1-1; maybe TRBD1 (5 bases). V lost 4 bases and J lost 2, with 8 bases in between. The CDR3 totals 12 residues. The V gene's germline CDR1 is SQVTM and CDR2 ANQGSEA. The CDR3 DNA reads TGCAGCGTTGGTAGGGGAAACACTGAAGCTTTCTTT. Translated, it gives CSVGRGNTEAFF.

The gene calls are TRBV24-1 and TRBJ2-2; TRBD2 might be the D (5 bases). In germline, CDR1 is KGHDR, CDR2 SFDVKD. V was cut by 6 bases and J by 6 bases, with 19 bases left in between. The CDR3 consists of 16 residues. The CDR3 sequence: CATSRGVGQLAGELFF. CDR3 nucleotide sequence: TGTGCCACCAGTCGGGGAGTTGGGCAGCTGGCCGGGGAGCTGTTTTTT.

The chain links TRBV27 to TRBJ2-5; weak D call: TRBD1 (6 bases). The CDR3 runs 14 residues. Deletions cut 5 bases from V and 6 bases from J, with 16 bases between. Germline CDR1 reads MNHEY; CDR2 reads SMNVEV (reference sequence). The CDR3 DNA follows: TGTGCCAGCAGTCCCCTACAGGGTGGACAGACCCAGTACTTC. This translates into CASSPLQGGQTQYF.

The chain couples TRBV28 to TRBJ1-1; D unclear. The CDR3 length is 11 residues. CDR1 is MDHEN and CDR2 is SYDVKM in the germline V gene. The CDR3 protein is CTTVENTEAFF. The CDR3 DNA sequence: TGTACGACTGTCGAGAACACTGAAGCTTTCTTT.

The chain carries TRBV19 and TRBJ2-3, with 7 bases that match TRBD2. CDR1 is LNHDA, CDR2 SQIVND, per germline (reference sequence). There are 15 residues in the CDR3. V lost 6 bases, J lost 0 bases, and 6 bases stayed unmatched. This CDR3 is CASSPSGISTDTQYF. CDR3 coding DNA: TGTGCCAGTAGCCCAAGCGGGATTAGCACAGATACGCAGTATTTT.

This chain links TRBV2 with TRBJ1-1; the match to TRBD1 covers 11 bases. CDR1 and CDR2 from the germline V gene are SNHLY and FYNNEI. The CDR3 consists of 15 residues. V trimming: 6 bases; J trimming: 0 bases; junction bases outside the gene matches: 3. For the CDR3, the DNA is TGTGCCAGCAGAGGGGACAGGGGGGTGAACACTGAAGCTTTCTTT. Translation: CASRGDRGVNTEAFF.

In its sample, this clone was seen once. The chain combines TRBV13 with TRBJ1-3; D is perhaps TRBD1 (6 bases). V lost 4 bases and J 2 bases, leaving 15 bases between the germline ends. CDR3 length equals 16 residues. Germline CDR1 is PRHDT and CDR2 is FYEKMQ (reference sequence). The CDR3 is CASSYTGGAAGNTIYF. CDR3 nucleotides: TGTGCCAGCAGCTACACTGGGGGGGCTGCTGGAAACACCATATATTTT.

The V gene is TRBV5-4, the J gene TRBJ2-1; 10 bases align to TRBD2. CDR1 is SGHNT and CDR2 is YYREEE in the germline V gene (reference sequence). This CDR3 has 15 residues. V trimming: 2 bases; J trimming: 9 bases; junction bases outside the gene matches: 8. CDR3 nucleotides: TGTGCCAGCAGCTTCGGACTAGCGGCGGACGGTGAGCAGTTCTTC. It is translated as CASSFGLAADGEQFF.